Following are 14 T cell receptor beta chains from one sample sequenced in a study of tumor and adjacent non-tumor tissue in lung cancer. RNA was extracted from bulk tissue without any cell sorting. Distant lung tissue was collected more than 3 cm away from the tumor edge. A modified ARM-PCR protocol with three rounds of nested PCR amplified TCRbeta. A single record per CDR3 protein comes from TCRdb applying MiXCR to the multiplex PCR reads. This repertoire shows about 98,000 distinct CDR3 sequences, 80% found once; its top ten account for 30%. Sequencing used distant non-tumor lung tissue. Source of these receptors: a man aged 55 to 70 with small cell lung cancer.

This chain links TRBV29-1 with TRBJ2-7; a weak D match, TRBD2 (5 bases). Deletions cut 3 bases from V and 6 bases from J, with 15 bases between. The CDR3 runs 13 residues. Germline-derived CDR1 and CDR2 are SQVTM and ANQGSEA. Written as DNA, the CDR3 is TGCAGCGTTGAGACAAGACCGGGAATCGAGCAGTACTTC. As protein: CSVETRPGIEQYF.

This clonotype was counted ten times or more. V usage is TRBV20-1 and J usage is TRBJ2-1, with 9 bases fitting TRBD2. J gave up 4 bases and V 6 bases, and 10 bases lay outside the gene matches. The germline CDR1 and CDR2 sequences are DFQATT and SNEGSKA (reference sequence). The CDR3 loop spans 15 amino acids. CDR3 nucleotides: TGCAGTGCCCGAGGGGTGGCGGGAGGGTACAATGAGCAGTTCTTC. It is translated as CSARGVAGGYNEQFF.

Notes on this clonotype: An end of the junction does not agree with germline; a read error may underlie this. This chain joins TRBV6-5 and TRBJ2-5; D may be TRBD1 (5 bases). There are 15 residues in the CDR3. Germline V CDR1 and CDR2: MNHEY, SVGAGI. The CDR3 nucleotides read TGTGCCAGCAGTTACGGTGTAGGGGAAATAGAGACCCATCACTTC. This encodes CASSYGVGEIETHHF.

V and J are TRBV10-2 and TRBJ2-6; 8 bases agree with TRBD2. V lost 0 bases, J lost 14 bases, and 24 bases stayed unmatched. Germline V gene sequence: CDR1 WSHSY, CDR2 SAAADI. This CDR3 has 20 amino acids. The CDR3 bases are TGCGCCAGCAGTGAGTCGGGTACTAGCGGTACCCGCTCTGGGGCCAGCATCCTGACTTTC. The encoded protein is CASSESGTSGTRSGASILTF.

Points on this clonotype: One base away lies a much larger clone, so this may be a sequencing read error. The rearrangement uses TRBV30 and TRBJ1-1, with a tentative D call TRBD1 (5 bases). This CDR3 has 11 residues. The V end was cut by 5 bases, the J end by 7 bases, with 11 bases between. CDR1 GTSNPN and CDR2 SVGIG come from the germline V gene (reference sequence). DNA for the CDR3: TGTGCCTGGGGATGGGGCATTGAAGCTTTCTTT. Translated: CAWGWGIEAFF. Full variable domain (remainder filled in from reference TRBV30 and TRBJ1-1): SQTIHQWPATLVQPVGSPLSLECTVEGTSNPNLYWYRQAAGRGLQLLFYSVGIGQISSEVPQNLSASRPQDRQFILSSKKLLLSDSGFYLCAWGWGIEAFFGQGTRLTVV.

The V call is TRBV10-3, the J call TRBJ1-5; possibly TRBD2 for D (5 bases). The J call may be wrong; the DNA end is better matched by TRBJ2-3. The CDR3 loop spans 14 amino acids. Germline CDR1 and CDR2: ENHRY and SYGVKD. Written as DNA, the CDR3 is TGTGCCACCAATGAGTCAGAGGGCCATCAGCCCCAGTATTTT. Translation gives CATNESEGHQPQYF.

This clonotype has just a few counts. The genes are TRBV19 and TRBJ1-5; D is unresolved. Germline lookup yields CDR1 LNHDA and CDR2 SQIVND (reference sequence). V lost 1 base, J lost 0 bases, and 13 bases lay in between. The CDR3 runs 17 residues. This chain's CDR3 is CASSIGRQGSSNQPQHF. DNA for the CDR3: TGTGCCAGTAGTATAGGCCGACAAGGAAGTAGCAATCAGCCCCAGCATTTT.

With regard to this clonotype: Germline is not matched at one junction end, which may reflect a read error. This chain uses TRBV20-1 with TRBJ2-3; 8 positions match TRBD2. Per the germline V gene, CDR1 is DFQATT and CDR2 is SNEGSKA (reference sequence). The length of the CDR3 is 12 residues. CDR3 in amino acids: CSIGGGTDTHYF. The CDR3 bases are TGCAGTATCGGGGGGGGCACAGATACGCATTATTTT.

Regarding this clonotype: The conserved phenylalanine or tryptophan is not found at the CDR3 terminus, so this likely reflects a read error. This chain uses TRBV29-1 with TRBJ2-2, with a possible D match to TRBD2 (6 bases). This CDR3 contains 15 residues. Germline lookup yields CDR1 SQVTM and CDR2 ANQGSEA. V lost 4 bases, J lost 0 bases, and 12 bases lay in between. The CDR3 spells CSVVAGTANTGELFI. In nucleotides, the CDR3 is TGCAGCGTTGTGGCGGGAACCGCGAACACCGGGGAGCTGTTTATT.

This clonotype has only a few counts. The chain employs TRBV5-1 and TRBJ2-1; D tentatively reads TRBD1 or TRBD2 (5 bases each). Germline V gene lookup returns CDR1 SGHRS and CDR2 YFSETQ. This CDR3 comprises 17 residues. Trimming pared 5 bases from V and 0 bases from J, leaving 18 bases between. CDR3 nucleotides: TGCGCCAGCAGTTGGGACCCGTTTGTCGACTCCTACAATGAGCAGTTCTTC. Its translation is CASSWDPFVDSYNEQFF.

This clonotype showed up many times. The rearrangement joins TRBV20-1 to TRBJ2-1; D possibly matches TRBD1 or TRBD2 (6 bases each). The germline V and J ends were trimmed by 3 bases and 3 bases, with 15 bases remaining between them. The CDR3 contains 15 residues. Germline lookup yields CDR1 DFQATT and CDR2 SNEGSKA (reference sequence). The CDR3, as DNA: TGCAGTGCTAGTAGCGGACAGTCGATCTACAATGAGCAGTTCTTC. Its protein is CSASSGQSIYNEQFF.

Remarks on this clonotype: The junction does not match germline at one end; this may be a read error. The chain has TRBV2 and TRBJ2-5, with D perhaps matching TRBD2 (6 bases). This CDR3 comprises 13 residues. Germline lookup yields CDR1 SNHLY and CDR2 FYNNEI. The CDR3 is CSSSAGSWETQYF. DNA of the CDR3: TGTTCCAGCAGTGCGGGGTCCTGGGAGACCCAGTACTTC.

This clonotype came up a few times. This sequence may be a read error, since a much larger clone differs from it by one base. In DNA form, the CDR3 reads TGCAGTGCTCCGAGCGGGTGCAATGAGCAGTTCTTC. Protein: CSAPSGCNEQFF. This chain uses TRBV20-1 with TRBJ2-1; the D gene is possibly TRBD2 (6 bases). Germline CDR1 DFQATT, CDR2 SNEGSKA (reference sequence). V was clipped by 5 bases and J by 6 bases, with 11 bases between them. This CDR3 comprises 12 residues.

For this clonotype: The junction departs from the called germline gene at one end, perhaps through a read error. The V gene is TRBV4-2, the J gene TRBJ1-3; D gene ambiguous. This CDR3 contains 10 residues. Germline CDR1 reads LGHNA; CDR2 reads YNFKEQ. Here the CDR3 DNA reads TGTGTCAGCAACGGAAACACCATATATTTT. Translated, it gives CVSNGNTIYF.